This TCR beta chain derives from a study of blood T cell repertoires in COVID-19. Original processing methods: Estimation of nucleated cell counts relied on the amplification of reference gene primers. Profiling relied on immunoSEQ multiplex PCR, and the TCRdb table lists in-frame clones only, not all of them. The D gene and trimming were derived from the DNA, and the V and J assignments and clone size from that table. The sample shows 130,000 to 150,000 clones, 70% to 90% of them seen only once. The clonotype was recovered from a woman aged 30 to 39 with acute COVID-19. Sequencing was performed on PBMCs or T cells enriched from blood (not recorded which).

This CDR3 is CASSLRLAGGLVYEQYF. The CDR3 region has the DNA TGTGCCAGCAGTTTACGACTAGCGGGAGGTTTAGTCTACGAGCAGTACTTC. The genes are TRBV27 and TRBJ2-7; 13 bases are shared with TRBD2. CDR1 is MNHEY and CDR2 is SMNVEV in the germline V gene (reference sequence). The CDR3 is 17 amino acids. V was pared by 2 bases and J by 3 bases, with 7 bases of the junction left unmatched.